The clone carrying this TCR beta chain was seen more than once but under ten times. CDR3 length: 14 amino acids. The V segment lost 6 bases and the J segment 7 bases; nucleotides outside the gene matches: 6. The data stem from a study of regulatory T cells in long-lasting Graves disease. iRepertoire HTBI primers and Arm-PCR of CDR3 regions built TCR beta libraries. Original handling: Identified across the samples were 62 TRBV segments and 14 TRBJ segments. TCRdb called the multiplex PCR reads again in MiXCR, with one record for every CDR3 protein. The V and J calls, along with clone size, are taken from TCRdb and not from the paper's own processing. The data contain about 620,000 distinct CDR3 sequences, roughly 16% of them singletons. Stated time point: newly diagnosed GD, antithyroid drugs for less than 3 months. Researchers made the TCR library from RNA that was extracted from PBMCs. Collection of peripheral blood (approximately 9 milliliters) was done using EDTA tubes.

The same sample was also used in a study of T cells in Graves' hyperthyroidism and ophthalmopathy. This second report adds: The HTBI primer set drove a first-round RT-PCR of the TCR CDR3.

This clonotype originated in a woman aged 25 to 39 with Graves disease. The chain joins TRBV12-3 or TRBV12-4 to TRBJ2-1; 10 nucleotides line up with TRBD2. This specimen was peripheral blood mononuclear cells (PBMCs), taken at new diagnosis, from a patient treated with antithyroid drugs. The CDR3 sequence is CASSIGTSENEQFF. The CDR3 DNA sequence: TGTGCCAGCAGCATCGGGACTAGCGAGAATGAGCAGTTCTTC.